This T cell receptor beta chain derives from a study of cytomegalovirus exposure and HLA in healthy donors. Study-wide background: Drawn from HLA-typed donors, tens of millions of unique TCRs were held in an early data release.

CDR1 and CDR2 (germline): LGHNT, FRNRAP. The CDR3 loop spans 13 amino acids. Deletions cut 5 bases from V and 4 bases from J, with 9 bases between. The PCR employed 60 Vbeta primers together with 13 Jbeta primers. In the authors' methods: As a later analysis found, there were 70 million to 90 million unique TCR beta chains, of which roughly 11 million were shared. TCRdb's table, derived via immunoSEQ multiplex PCR, lists solely in-frame clones and lacks some. That table supplies the V and J calls and clone size; D and trimming were determined from the DNA. The table includes about 160,000 clones, roughly 79% detected once. There are a few counts of this clone. What it binds is not known. General study results and limits: Accurate prediction of most subjects' HLA-A and HLA-B alleles from TCR beta sequences was reported. Because they were indistinguishable, some V segments, including TRBV6-2 and TRBV6-3, were excluded.

This TCR was sampled from a man in his forties in good health and CMV-seronegative. This chain connects TRBV12-5 to TRBJ1-5; the D gene is possibly TRBD1 (6 bases). The sample consisted of PBMCs. The CDR3 region has the DNA TGTGCTAGTGGTCTGGACAGTAATCAGCCCCAGCATTTT. Encoded protein: CASGLDSNQPQHF.